The source of this T cell receptor (beta chain) is a study of cytomegalovirus exposure and HLA in healthy donors. Remarks on this clone: The target antigen is unknown.

Whole-study findings and limits: A link between a missense DCLRE1C variant and TCR beta V- and J-gene trimming emerged from a later analysis. A later analysis reportedly found fewer N-insertions in an Asian-associated ancestry cluster than the roughly 680-donor mean. Presence/absence analyses assumed roughly uniform sequencing depth across donors.

The PCR employed 60 Vbeta primers together with 13 Jbeta primers. Generated by immunoSEQ multiplex PCR, the TCRdb table keeps only in-frame clones and is missing some. Here the sample spans about 140,000 clones, 60% to 80% being singletons. This CDR3 comprises 13 residues. V shed 2 bases and J 3 bases; nucleotides not matched to a gene: 3. CDR1 and CDR2 (germline): SQVTM, ANQGSEA. The receptor comes from a female donor in good health and CMV-seronegative. This chain links TRBV29-1 with TRBJ1-2; TRBD1 matches at 7 bases. Sequencing input: PBMCs. The CDR3 here is CSVEITGDYGYTF. DNA of the CDR3: TGCAGCGTTGAAATTACAGGGGACTATGGCTACACCTTC. Looking up the rest from reference TRBV29-1 and TRBJ1-2 gives the full variable domain: SAVISQKPSRDICQRGTSLTIQCQVDSQVTMMFWYRQQPGQSLTLIATANQGSEATYESGFVIDKFPISRPNLTFSTLTVSNMSPEDSSIYLCSVEITGDYGYTFGSGTRLTVV.